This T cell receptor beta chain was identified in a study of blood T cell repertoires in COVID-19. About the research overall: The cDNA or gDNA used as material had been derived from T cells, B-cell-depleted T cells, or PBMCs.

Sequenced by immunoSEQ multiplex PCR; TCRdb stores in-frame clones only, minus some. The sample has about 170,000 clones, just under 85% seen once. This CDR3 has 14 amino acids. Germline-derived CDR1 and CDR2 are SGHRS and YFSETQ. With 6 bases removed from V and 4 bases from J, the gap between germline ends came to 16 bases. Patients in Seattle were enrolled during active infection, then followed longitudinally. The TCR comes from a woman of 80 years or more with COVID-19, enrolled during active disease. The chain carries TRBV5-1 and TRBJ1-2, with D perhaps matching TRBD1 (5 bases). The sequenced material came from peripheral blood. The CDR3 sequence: CASTRAGGSYGYTF. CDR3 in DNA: TGCGCCAGCACTCGAGCGGGGGGTAGCTATGGCTACACCTTC.